The 7 T cell receptor beta chains given below trace back to one sample, sequenced in a study of blood T cell repertoires in COVID-19. Sequencing was performed with immunoSEQ multiplex PCR; in TCRdb, only in-frame clones are kept and a portion is missing. The table includes over 70,000 clones, 75% to 90% detected once. The source material was peripheral blood. The receptors were sampled from a woman aged 70-85 years with acute or convalescent COVID-19.

The chain employs TRBV9 and TRBJ2-7; 7 bases line up with TRBD1. In germline, CDR1 is SGDLS, CDR2 YYNGEE. There are 16 residues in the CDR3. Trimming removed 4 bases from V and 4 bases from J; junction bases left unmatched: 14. The CDR3 protein is CASSPTDRTSSYEQYF. The CDR3 nucleotides are TGTGCCAGCAGCCCGACGGACAGGACCTCCAGTTACGAGCAGTACTTC.

The V and J genes are TRBV7-9 and TRBJ1-2; tentatively, D is TRBD1 (5 bases). Between the trimmed V and J ends, which lost 4 bases and 5 bases, there was a span of 20 bases. The CDR3 sequence is 16 residues long. CDR1 is SEHNR and CDR2 is FQNEAQ in the germline V gene (reference sequence). CDR3 coding DNA: TGTGCCAGCAGCTCCTACGCACAGACAGCAATTTATGGCTACACCTTC. Its protein product is CASSSYAQTAIYGYTF. Using reference TRBV7-9 and TRBJ1-2 for the parts outside the CDR3, the full variable domain is DTGVSQNPRHKITKRGQNVTFRCDPISEHNRLYWYRQTLGQGPEFLTYFQNEAQLEKSRLLSDRFSAERPKGSFSTLEIQRTEQGDSAMYLCASSSYAQTAIYGYTFGSGTRLTVV.

V usage is TRBV28 and J usage is TRBJ2-5; 12 bases map to TRBD2. The germline gives CDR1 MDHEN, CDR2 SYDVKM. This CDR3 spans 16 amino acids. The V segment lost 5 bases and the J segment 5 bases; nucleotides outside the gene matches: 9. The CDR3 DNA sequence: TGTGCCAGCAGTACCCAACTAGCGGGAGGTTTGGAGACCCAGTACTTC. Its protein is CASSTQLAGGLETQYF. Complete variable domain (other parts from reference TRBV28 and TRBJ2-5): DVKVTQSSRYLVKRTGEKVFLECVQDMDHENMFWYRQDPGLGLRLIYFSYDVKMKEKGDIPEGYSVSREKKERFSLILESASTNQTSMYLCASSTQLAGGLETQYFGPGTRLLVL.

The chain couples TRBV5-1 to TRBJ2-1; no clear D gene. Germline assignment: CDR1 SGHRS and CDR2 YFSETQ. CDR3 length equals 13 residues. V gave up 4 bases and J gave up 5 bases, with 10 bases separating them. CDR3 amino acids: CASSPIRDNEQFF. In DNA form, the CDR3 reads TGCGCCAGCAGCCCCATCCGGGACAATGAGCAGTTCTTC.

The chain carries TRBV10-3 and TRBJ1-1; D remains ambiguous. The CDR3 is 13 amino acids. Germline V gives CDR1 ENHRY, CDR2 SYGVKD. The V end was cut by 7 bases, the J end by 2 bases, with 11 bases between. DNA for the CDR3: TGTGCCATCAAGATGAGCCCTAACACTGAAGCTTTCTTT. Its translation is CAIKMSPNTEAFF.

This clone is a singleton in its sample. The chain uses TRBV7-2 and TRBJ1-4, with 7 positions matching TRBD1. The length of the CDR3 is 14 residues. V trimming: 1 base; J trimming: 6 bases; junction bases outside the gene matches: 2. Germline V gene lookup returns CDR1 SGHTA and CDR2 FQGNSA. The CDR3 protein is CASSLDRGDEKLFF. The CDR3 nucleotides are TGTGCCAGCAGCTTAGACAGGGGTGATGAAAAACTGTTTTTT.

The chain uses TRBV10-3 and TRBJ1-1; 7 nucleotides match TRBD1. Germline-derived CDR1 and CDR2 are ENHRY and SYGVKD. This CDR3 region has 13 residues. V shed 7 bases, J shed 1 base, and the junction held 3 bases outside the gene matches. The CDR3 region has the DNA TGTGCCATCAAGGGACAGCCGAACACTGAAGCTTTCTTT. Its protein is CAIKGQPNTEAFF.